These 26 T cell receptor beta chains originate from one sample sequenced in a study of a mutant IDH1 vaccine in newly diagnosed glioma. This table comes from immunoSEQ multiplex PCR, and its TCRdb copy is limited to in-frame clones, with some not included. Of around 99,000 clones in the sample, over 75% were seen once. Time point described: baseline, week 1 (first vaccination visit). The treatment: pre-vaccination baseline after standard-of-care therapy. The sequencing here drew on PBMCs, taken from a glioma patient treated with radiotherapy, temozolomide or both. Every receptor here comes from a man aged 35-49 years with glioma.

This chain connects TRBV4-3 to TRBJ2-3, with D possibly TRBD2 on 6 matching bases. Germline CDR1 reads LGHNA; CDR2 reads YSLEER. Trimming took off 4 bases at V and 0 bases at J, with 17 bases between the two ends. There are 17 residues in the CDR3. CDR3 residues: CASSPEGWVGSTDTQYF. As DNA, the CDR3 is TGCGCCAGCAGCCCGGAGGGCTGGGTGGGAAGCACAGATACGCAGTATTTT.

CDR3 in DNA: TGCGCCAGCAGCCAGAGGACTAGCGGGGGATCAGATACGCAGTATTTT. Translation: CASSQRTSGGSDTQYF. The J gene is TRBJ2-3, the V gene TRBV5-1; 13 nucleotides match TRBD2. CDR3 length: 16 residues. The germline V gene has CDR1 SGHRS and CDR2 YFSETQ. Unmatched junction bases numbered 6, after V lost 4 bases and J lost 4 bases. Using reference TRBV5-1 and TRBJ2-3 for the parts outside the CDR3, the full variable domain is KAGVTQTPRYLIKTRGQQVTLSCSPISGHRSVSWYQQTPGQGLQFLFEYFSETQRNKGNFPGRFSGRQFSNSRSEMNVSTLELGDSALYLCASSQRTSGGSDTQYFGPGTRLTVL.

The V gene is TRBV7-8, the J gene TRBJ2-3; D is perhaps TRBD2 (7 bases). CDR1 is SGHVS, CDR2 FQNEAQ, per germline. Trimming left V 5 bases short and J 6 bases short, with 15 bases between. This CDR3 region has 14 residues. The DNA for the CDR3 is TGTGCCAGCAGCCTAAGGGGGGGGAGTGATACGCAGTATTTT. It codes for CASSLRGGSDTQYF.

The rearrangement joins TRBV7-2 to TRBJ1-5; TRBD1 is a possible D gene (6 bases). The V gene lost 7 bases and the J gene lost 5 bases, with 15 bases spanning the gap. The CDR3 sequence is 14 residues long. Looked up from germline, CDR1 is SGHTA and CDR2 is FQGNSA. The CDR3 coding sequence is TGTGCCAGCAACGAGGGGGGTGGGCATCAGCCCCAGCATTTT. Its translation is CASNEGGGHQPQHF.

This rearrangement joins TRBV7-2 to TRBJ2-7; 8 bases fit TRBD1. Germline V gene sequence: CDR1 SGHTA, CDR2 FQGNSA. This CDR3 contains 15 residues. With 5 bases clipped from V and 0 bases from J, the junction kept 6 bases outside the gene matches. CDR3 in DNA: TGTGCCAGCAGCCTGACAGGGGCCAACTCCTACGAGCAGTACTTC. This sequence encodes CASSLTGANSYEQYF.

Comments on this clone: One end of the junction varies from germline; a read error may be responsible. J is TRBJ2-5 and V is TRBV7-7; TRBD2 matches 10 bases. Germline V CDR1 and CDR2: SSHAT, FNYEAQ (reference sequence). This CDR3 has 14 residues. The CDR3 loop reads CASSLGLAEETQYF. The CDR3 DNA follows: TGTGCTAGCAGCTTAGGACTAGCGGAAGAGACCCAGTACTTC.

The chain combines TRBV4-3 with TRBJ2-3; weak D call: TRBD2 (5 bases). Per the germline V gene, CDR1 is LGHNA and CDR2 is YSLEER. The CDR3 runs 15 residues. V lost 1 base, J lost 3 bases, and 11 bases lay in between. The CDR3 DNA sequence: TGCGCCAGCAGCCAAGGCGGGTGGATGACAGATACGCAGTATTTT. This sequence encodes CASSQGGWMTDTQYF.

This chain links TRBV27 with TRBJ1-5; D is possibly TRBD1 (5 bases). The CDR3 has 13 residues. V was pared by 3 bases and J by 7 bases, with 10 bases between. Germline CDR1 and CDR2: MNHEY and SMNVEV (reference sequence). CDR3 DNA: TGTGCCAGCAGTTTCAGGGAGCGGCAGCCCCAGCATTTT. The encoded protein is CASSFRERQPQHF.

The sample holds a few counts of this clone. The chain couples TRBV5-1 to TRBJ2-4; tentative D call: TRBD1 (6 bases). Germline CDR1 is SGHRS and CDR2 is YFSETQ. The CDR3 is made up of 15 amino acids. The V end was cut by 4 bases, the J end by 0 bases, with 11 bases between. This CDR3 reads CASSTGTLAKNIQYF. The DNA for the CDR3 is TGCGCCAGCAGCACCGGGACACTAGCCAAAAACATTCAGTACTTC.

V usage is TRBV7-2 and J usage is TRBJ2-5, with a possible D match to TRBD1 (6 bases). Trimming took off 1 base at V and 2 bases at J, with 14 bases between the two ends. Germline lookup yields CDR1 SGHTA and CDR2 FQGNSA. There are 16 residues in the CDR3. The CDR3 sequence is CASSLEARTAQETQYF. CDR3 coding DNA: TGTGCCAGCAGCTTAGAAGCCCGGACAGCTCAAGAGACCCAGTACTTC.

The rearrangement joins TRBV5-4 to TRBJ2-7; 12 nucleotides align to TRBD2. Germline trimming cut 2 bases from V and 5 bases from J; bases unmatched to any gene: 5. The CDR3 loop spans 15 amino acids. Looked up from germline, CDR1 is SGHNT and CDR2 is YYREEE (reference sequence). CDR3: CASSLLAGGYHEQYF. Written as DNA, the CDR3 is TGTGCCAGCAGCTTACTAGCGGGGGGCTATCACGAGCAGTACTTC.

The gene calls are TRBV27 and TRBJ2-7; the match to TRBD1 covers 11 bases. Germline V gene data show CDR1 as MNHEY and CDR2 as SMNVEV (reference sequence). This CDR3 has 14 amino acids. With 4 bases clipped from V and 9 bases from J, the junction kept 8 bases outside the gene matches. The DNA of the CDR3 is TGTGCCAGCAGTTCCGGGACAGGGGGATTTGGGCAGTACTTC. This encodes CASSSGTGGFGQYF.

This chain connects TRBV11-2 to TRBJ2-7, with 7 bases that match TRBD1. Trimming cost V 4 bases and J 7 bases; bases outside gene matches: 13. CDR1 and CDR2 from the germline V gene are SGHAT and FQNNGV. This CDR3 spans 15 amino acids. CDR3 DNA: TGTGCCAGCAGCTCGACAGGGCCTGGATTTAAAGAGCAGTACTTC. This gives the protein CASSSTGPGFKEQYF.

The chain combines TRBV4-3 with TRBJ2-5; D is possibly TRBD1 (6 bases). Trimming stripped 0 bases from V and 12 bases from J, with 14 bases between. Germline V gene sequence: CDR1 LGHNA, CDR2 YSLEER. This CDR3 comprises 13 residues. CDR3: CASSQDSAGVKYF. Written as DNA, the CDR3 is TGCGCCAGCAGCCAAGATTCGGCAGGGGTGAAGTACTTC.

This chain uses TRBV2 with TRBJ1-5; D unclear. Trimming took off 4 bases at V and 0 bases at J, with 10 bases between the two ends. The germline CDR1 and CDR2 sequences are SNHLY and FYNNEI. This CDR3 is built from 15 residues. CDR3 DNA: TGTGCCAGCAGTGCTACAGCTTCTAGCAATCAGCCCCAGCATTTT. Protein product: CASSATASSNQPQHF. Looking up the rest from reference TRBV2 and TRBJ1-5 gives the full variable domain: EPEVTQTPSHQVTQMGQEVILRCVPISNHLYFYWYRQILGQKVEFLVSFYNNEISEKSEIFDDQFSVERPDGSNFTLKIRSTKLEDSAMYFCASSATASSNQPQHFGDGTRLSIL.

This chain joins TRBV30 and TRBJ1-4; a weak D match, TRBD1 (5 bases). The CDR3 consists of 14 residues. Germline lookup yields CDR1 GTSNPN and CDR2 SVGIG (reference sequence). V lost 2 bases, J lost 5 bases, and 12 bases lay in between. CDR3 protein: CAWSIRGVNEKLFF. CDR3 coding DNA: TGTGCCTGGAGTATTCGGGGGGTAAATGAAAAACTGTTTTTT.

Worth noting for this clone: Other DNA variants within this sample encode the same CDR3. The chain has TRBV18 and TRBJ2-7; D gene ambiguous. The CDR3 loop spans 13 amino acids. The V and J ends lost 3 bases and 1 base respectively, with 7 bases between them. Germline loops: CDR1 KGHSH, CDR2 LQKENI. The CDR3 is CASSPGRSYEQYF. For the CDR3, the DNA is TGTGCCAGCTCACCGGGCAGATCCTACGAGCAGTACTTC.

The chain uses TRBV27 and TRBJ1-1, with 7 bases identical to TRBD1. CDR1 and CDR2 (germline): MNHEY, SMNVEV (reference sequence). J was trimmed by 11 bases and V by 3 bases; bases with no gene match: 18. This CDR3 is built from 16 residues. The CDR3 loop reads CASSFRAFGDSLRAFF. In DNA, the CDR3 is TGTGCCAGCAGTTTCCGTGCCTTCGGGGACAGCCTTAGGGCTTTCTTT.

A word on this clone: This sample includes further DNA sequences coding for the same CDR3. The chain combines TRBV20-1 with TRBJ1-1; D gene unclear. Germline V gene sequence: CDR1 DFQATT, CDR2 SNEGSKA (reference sequence). Trimming stripped 3 bases from V and 5 bases from J, with 7 bases between. The CDR3 length is 11 residues. The CDR3 region is CSASPNTEAFF. DNA of the CDR3: TGCAGTGCTAGCCCGAATACTGAAGCTTTCTTT.

This chain connects TRBV6-5 to TRBJ1-5, with 9 bases aligning to TRBD1. Looked up from germline, CDR1 is MNHEY and CDR2 is SVGAGI. The V gene end was trimmed by 4 bases and the J gene end by 2 bases; junction bases not matched to a gene: 6. This CDR3 comprises 16 residues. DNA for the CDR3: TGTGCCAGCAGTTCTACAGGGGGCGCGGGCAATCAGCCCCAGCATTTT. It translates to CASSSTGGAGNQPQHF.

The chain recombines TRBV11-2 with TRBJ1-2; D is undetermined. Germline V gene sequence: CDR1 SGHAT, CDR2 FQNNGV. The CDR3 is 14 amino acids. V shed 5 bases and J shed 4 bases, with 14 bases lying between them. CDR3 sequence (DNA): TGTGCCAGCAGCAGTCCGAACGGACTCTATGGCTACACCTTC. Translated, it gives CASSSPNGLYGYTF.

The chain recombines TRBV10-2 with TRBJ2-7; D is unclear. Deletions cut 6 bases from V and 1 base from J, with 13 bases between. The CDR3 totals 14 residues. Germline V gene sequence: CDR1 WSHSY, CDR2 SAAADI. As DNA, the CDR3 is TGCGCCAGCAGGGCCCACGTGAGTTCCTACGAGCAGTACTTC. This translates into CASRAHVSSYEQYF.

V gene TRBV5-1 combines with J gene TRBJ1-2; no clear D gene. From germline, CDR1 is SGHRS and CDR2 YFSETQ. This CDR3 has 16 amino acids. Trimming took 0 bases from V and 2 from J, leaving 14 bases between them. The CDR3 sequence: CASSLVPANANYGYTF. The CDR3 DNA reads as TGCGCCAGCAGCTTGGTTCCAGCAAACGCCAACTATGGCTACACCTTC.

J is TRBJ1-5 and V is TRBV7-9, with D perhaps matching TRBD1 (5 bases). Germline CDR1 reads SEHNR; CDR2 reads FQNEAQ (reference sequence). The CDR3 length is 14 residues. V lost 6 bases to trimming and J lost 2 bases, with 11 bases between them. The CDR3 sequence: CASSIGVGNQPQHF. CDR3 DNA sequence: TGTGCCAGCAGTATAGGGGTAGGCAATCAGCCCCAGCATTTT.

This clone was counted ten times or more. The CDR3 region is CASSYGDPYEQYF. CDR3 in DNA: TGTGCCAGCAGTTATGGGGACCCATACGAGCAGTACTTC. The chain uses TRBV28 and TRBJ2-7; the D call may be TRBD1 or TRBD2 (5 bases each). The length of the CDR3 is 13 residues. In germline, CDR1 is MDHEN, CDR2 SYDVKM. Trimming removed 4 bases at V and 4 bases at J, with 11 bases between.

V gene TRBV19 combines with J gene TRBJ1-6, with D hard to call. V was clipped by 2 bases and J by 8 bases, with 10 bases between them. The CDR3 sequence is 14 residues long. CDR1 is LNHDA, CDR2 SQIVND, per germline (reference sequence). The CDR3 region is CASSIQAWDSPLHF. CDR3 DNA sequence: TGTGCCAGTAGTATACAGGCTTGGGATTCACCCCTCCACTTT.